This TCR beta chain was recorded in a study of T cells in localized non-small cell lung cancer. Data came from immunoSEQ multiplex PCR; TCRdb stores just in-frame clones and leaves some out. The sample has tens of thousands of clones; approximately 80% are singletons. Germline values: CDR1 SGHNT, CDR2 YYREEE (reference sequence). The CDR3 extends over 15 amino acids. Trimming removed 5 bases from V and 7 bases from J; junction bases left unmatched: 7. The chain uses TRBV5-4 and TRBJ1-6; 9 positions match TRBD1. The source of this sequence is a female donor aged 60 or older with stage I lung adenocarcinoma. Sequenced here: peripheral blood, sampled before any cancer treatment. The CDR3 bases are TGTGCCAGCAGGAGACCCGGGACAGGGAATTCACCCCTCCACTTT. It encodes CASRRPGTGNSPLHF.